This entry describes one T cell receptor beta chain. At one boundary the junction diverges from the germline segment, which might be a read error. Germline CDR1 and CDR2: MNHNS and SASEGT. The CDR3 length is 14 residues. The data were taken from a study of T cell changes during pregnancy in multiple sclerosis. The data were produced by immunoSEQ multiplex PCR, yet TCRdb's version contains in-frame clones alone and is incomplete. Of roughly 26,000 clones listed, 80% to 90% were seen once; the top ten hold 16%. This chain links TRBV6-1 with TRBJ2-7; 7 positions agree with TRBD2. The clonotype was recovered from a female donor with multiple sclerosis, enrolled in a pregnancy study. The source was CD8+ T cells from peripheral blood mononuclear cells, collected in the second trimester of pregnancy. CDR3 sequence: CASSLLGRGDGDIF. For the CDR3, the DNA is TGTGCCAGCAGTCTCCTGGGCCGGGGGGACGGAGACATCTTC.